Sequencing of this T cell receptor beta chain was carried out in a study of siplizumab effects on memory and regulatory T cells. The table came from immunoSEQ multiplex PCR; TCRdb's copy has only in-frame clones and leaves some out. The table lists 85,000 to 130,000 clones, 93% of them singletons. This CDR3 comprises 11 residues. Trimming took 3 bases from V and 5 from J; bases not matched to a gene: 0. Germline CDR1 DFQATT, CDR2 SNEGSKA (reference sequence). A note on this clone: This sample also contains other DNA sequences that code for the same CDR3.

This TCR derives from a human donor in good health. The chain uses TRBV20-1 and TRBJ2-5, with 7 bases aligning to TRBD2. Sequences were obtained from Tregs sorted from blood. In nucleotides, the CDR3 is TGCAGTGCTAGGGGGGGGGAGACCCAGTACTTC. Its protein product is CSARGGETQYF.